The TCR beta chain under discussion was sequenced for a study of blood T cell repertoires in COVID-19. As for the study in general: PBMCs, B-cell-depleted T cells, or T cells provided the cDNA or gDNA that made up the material.

Germline CDR1 SGHAT, CDR2 FQNNGV. Trimming at V came to 5 bases and at J to 5 bases, leaving 4 bases not matched to a gene. The CDR3 covers 15 residues. Sequencing used immunoSEQ multiplex PCR; TCRdb keeps in-frame clones, though not all of them. The profile shows around 400,000 clones, around 87% of them singletons. This clone showed up just once. Sequenced material: peripheral blood. This chain joins TRBV11-2 and TRBJ2-3, with TRBD2 matching 13 bases. The origin of this receptor is a woman between 55 and 75 years old with COVID-19, enrolled during active disease. The CDR3 nucleotides are TGTGCCAGCAGCCTCACTAGCGGGGGGGGAGATACGCAGTATTTT. As protein: CASSLTSGGGDTQYF.